The 12 T cell receptor beta chains below come from one sample, sequenced in a study of T cell responses to AZD1222 COVID-19 vaccine. Using immunoSEQ multiplex PCR, the repertoire was profiled, and TCRdb retains in-frame clones only, with some absent. The data contain about 150,000 clones, just under 95% of them singletons. Sample: peripheral blood, taken on day 0 of AZD1222 vaccination. Every receptor here comes from an adult in good health.

V gene TRBV5-8 combines with J gene TRBJ2-7; D ambiguous. The V gene lost 0 bases and the J gene lost 0 bases, with 10 bases spanning the gap. Germline loops: CDR1 SGHTS, CDR2 YDEGEE. There are 15 residues in the CDR3. CDR3 sequence: CASSLEAIGSYEQYF. The DNA for the CDR3 is TGTGCCAGCAGCTTGGAAGCGATCGGCTCCTACGAGCAGTACTTC.

The chain couples TRBV4-3 to TRBJ2-7; 7 bases agree with TRBD1. Germline trimming cut 1 base from V and 5 bases from J; bases unmatched to any gene: 11. From germline, CDR1 is LGHNA and CDR2 YSLEER. The CDR3 runs to 16 residues. The DNA of the CDR3 is TGCGCCAGCAGCCAAGTGAGGGGGCAGGGGATCCACGAGCAGTACTTC. Protein product: CASSQVRGQGIHEQYF.

The chain employs TRBV6-2 or TRBV6-3 and TRBJ1-2; 7 bases line up with TRBD1. J lost 2 bases, V lost 0 bases, and 6 bases had no gene match. Germline CDR1 reads MNHEY; CDR2 reads SVGEGT. The CDR3 is made up of 16 amino acids. The CDR3 DNA reads TGTGCCAGCAGTTACTCGGATGCCAGGGGGAACTATGGCTACACCTTC. It codes for CASSYSDARGNYGYTF.

The chain is built from TRBV5-1 and TRBJ1-3, with D perhaps TRBD1 (6 bases). The V gene's germline CDR1 is SGHRS and CDR2 YFSETQ. The V gene lost 0 bases and the J gene lost 0 bases, with 7 bases spanning the gap. The CDR3 contains 15 residues. The CDR3 here is CASSLGGGSGNTIYF. As DNA, the CDR3 is TGCGCCAGCAGCTTGGGAGGGGGCTCTGGAAACACCATATATTTT.

This clone has just one count. DNA for the CDR3: TGCGCCAGCAGTGAGTCCGGGGTCTCAGACACTGAAGCTTTCTTT. It translates to CASSESGVSDTEAFF. The chain uses TRBV10-2 and TRBJ1-1, with D uncertain. CDR1 and CDR2 from the germline V gene are WSHSY and SAAADI. The CDR3 is made up of 15 amino acids. The V and J ends lost 0 bases and 3 bases respectively, with 11 bases between them.

The rearrangement uses TRBV27 and TRBJ1-6; D unclear. The CDR3 sequence is 16 residues long. CDR1 MNHEY and CDR2 SMNVEV come from the germline V gene (reference sequence). The V end lost 3 bases, the J end lost 0 bases, and 9 bases lay between the germline ends. Here the CDR3 DNA reads TGTGCCAGCAGTTTGATTGTGAGCTCCTATAATTCACCCCTCCACTTT. This sequence encodes CASSLIVSSYNSPLHF.

The rearrangement joins TRBV18 to TRBJ1-4, with TRBD1 matching over 9 bases. V was clipped by 6 bases and J by 5 bases; unmatched bases: 16. There are 18 residues in the CDR3. In germline, CDR1 is KGHSH, CDR2 LQKENI. The CDR3 DNA is TGTGCCAGCTCTCTCGGACAGGGGAAGGTTCTGGGGAATGAAAAACTGTTTTTT. Protein: CASSLGQGKVLGNEKLFF.

In its sample, this clone was seen once. The chain is built from TRBV18 and TRBJ2-5; no definite D call. V was shortened by 4 bases and J by 3 bases, with 24 bases between the two germline ends. The CDR3 is 18 residues long. Germline V lookup: CDR1 KGHSH, CDR2 LQKENI. In nucleotides, the CDR3 is TGTGCCAGCTCACTTAACAGCTTGATGGCGCGAGACAAAGAGACCCAGTACTTC. Translating it yields CASSLNSLMARDKETQYF.

The chain is built from TRBV6-5 and TRBJ2-5; 8 bases agree with TRBD1. The length of the CDR3 is 13 residues. The V and J ends lost 4 bases and 3 bases, in that order; junction bases with no gene match: 1. Looked up from germline, CDR1 is MNHEY and CDR2 is SVGAGI. DNA for the CDR3: TGTGCCAGCAGTTGGACAGGGAAAGAGACCCAGTACTTC. Protein sequence: CASSWTGKETQYF.

This clone was recorded once. The J gene is TRBJ2-2, the V gene TRBV3-1 (or the pseudogene TRBV3-2); no clear D. Germline V lookup: CDR1 LGHDT, CDR2 YNNKEL (reference sequence). The CDR3 runs 19 residues. V was trimmed by 0 bases and J by 0 bases, leaving 17 bases between them. CDR3 residues: CASSQEVLGDSPNTGELFF. In nucleotides, the CDR3 is TGTGCCAGCAGCCAAGAGGTTTTGGGCGATTCACCGAACACCGGGGAGCTGTTTTTT.

This clone was counted a single time. The chain recombines TRBV18 with TRBJ1-3; D remains unclear. The CDR3 is 14 residues long. The V end was cut by 2 bases, the J end by 1 base, with 6 bases between. Germline CDR1 reads KGHSH; CDR2 reads LQKENI. CDR3 bases: TGTGCCAGCTCACCAAACAGTTCTGGAAACACCATATATTTT. Its translation: CASSPNSSGNTIYF.

The rearrangement links TRBV6-5 to TRBJ1-1, with 10 bases lining up with TRBD1. This CDR3 comprises 15 residues. The trim removed 1 base at V and 5 bases at J, leaving 4 bases unmatched. Germline V gives CDR1 MNHEY, CDR2 SVGAGI. This chain's CDR3 is CASSYLPGQGTEAFF. For the CDR3, the DNA is TGTGCCAGCAGTTACTTACCGGGACAGGGGACTGAAGCTTTCTTT.